This is a list of T cell receptor beta chains from one sample in a study of T cell responses to AZD1222 COVID-19 vaccine. Only in-frame clones appear in the TCRdb table, and some are missing; sequencing was by immunoSEQ multiplex PCR. The repertoire consists of about 110,000 clones, with 91% occurring once and the leading ten covering around 7.5%. The source material was peripheral blood, sampled on day 0 of AZD1222 vaccination. These receptors all stem from an adult in good health. Both conserved end residues are part of each CDR3. Fields, in order: clone size, V gene, J gene, D gene, CDR3 protein, CDR3 DNA. The D gene is left open where the match is weak. The size entry is marked missing in some rows and otherwise reads once, few, many or a size class.

abundance: once
v_gene: TRBV6-1
j_gene: TRBJ2-3
d_gene: .
CDR3aa: CASSELAEADTQYF
CDR3nt: TGTGCCAGCAGTGAACTAGCTGAGGCAGATACGCAGTATTTT

abundance: .
v_gene: TRBV19
j_gene: TRBJ2-3
d_gene: TRBD2
CDR3aa: CASSISIAGNTDTQYF
CDR3nt: TGTGCCAGTAGTATCAGCATAGCGGGGAACACAGATACGCAGTATTTT

abundance: .
v_gene: TRBV19
j_gene: TRBJ1-1
d_gene: TRBD1
CDR3aa: CASSSSTGAIIEAFF
CDR3nt: TGTGCCAGTAGTTCTTCGACAGGGGCGATTATTGAAGCTTTCTTT

abundance: .
v_gene: TRBV2
j_gene: TRBJ1-5
d_gene: .
CDR3aa: CASRVSSNQPQHF
CDR3nt: TGTGCCAGCAGAGTCAGTAGCAATCAGCCCCAGCATTTT

abundance: .
v_gene: TRBV5-1
j_gene: TRBJ2-5
d_gene: TRBD2
CDR3aa: CASSPGTTQETQYF
CDR3nt: TGCGCCAGCAGCCCCGGGACTACCCAAGAGACCCAGTACTTC

abundance: .
v_gene: TRBV5-8
j_gene: TRBJ1-4
d_gene: .
CDR3aa: CASSSRGSSNEKLFF
CDR3nt: TGTGCCAGCAGCTCACGGGGATCTAGCAATGAAAAACTGTTTTTT

abundance: .
v_gene: TRBV5-1
j_gene: TRBJ1-1
d_gene: TRBD1
CDR3aa: CASSLDRVATEAFF
CDR3nt: TGCGCCAGCAGCTTAGACAGGGTCGCCACTGAAGCTTTCTTT

abundance: .
v_gene: TRBV3-1/TRBV3-2
j_gene: TRBJ1-5
d_gene: .
CDR3aa: CASSHEAGSVPQHF
CDR3nt: TGTGCCAGCAGCCATGAAGCCGGGTCGGTGCCCCAGCATTTT

abundance: once
v_gene: TRBV18
j_gene: TRBJ1-1
d_gene: .
CDR3aa: CASSPPVGALNTEAFF
CDR3nt: TGTGCCAGCTCACCACCGGTAGGGGCACTGAACACTGAAGCTTTCTTT

abundance: .
v_gene: TRBV12-3/TRBV12-4
j_gene: TRBJ2-2
d_gene: .
CDR3aa: CASSLGQTGELFF
CDR3nt: TGTGCCAGCAGTTTGGGCCAGACCGGGGAGCTGTTTTTT

abundance: .
v_gene: TRBV7-9
j_gene: TRBJ2-7
d_gene: TRBD2
CDR3aa: CASSSGLAGVQGEQYF
CDR3nt: TGTGCCAGCAGCTCCGGACTAGCGGGAGTACAGGGCGAGCAGTACTTC

abundance: .
v_gene: TRBV4-3
j_gene: TRBJ2-5
d_gene: .
CDR3aa: CASSPAGGWEETQYF
CDR3nt: TGCGCCAGCAGTCCGGCGGGCGGGTGGGAAGAGACCCAGTACTTC

abundance: .
v_gene: TRBV7-2
j_gene: TRBJ2-5
d_gene: .
CDR3aa: CASSDRDKLQETQYF
CDR3nt: TGTGCCAGCAGCGACCGGGACAAGCTCCAAGAGACCCAGTACTTC

abundance: .
v_gene: TRBV7-2
j_gene: TRBJ1-1
d_gene: .
CDR3aa: CASSPRILNTEAFF
CDR3nt: TGTGCCAGCAGCCCCCGGATCTTGAACACTGAAGCTTTCTTT

abundance: .
v_gene: TRBV7-9
j_gene: TRBJ2-7
d_gene: TRBD2
CDR3aa: CASSPGLAFEQYF
CDR3nt: TGTGCCAGCAGCCCCGGACTAGCATTCGAGCAGTACTTC

abundance: .
v_gene: TRBV2
j_gene: TRBJ1-4
d_gene: .
CDR3aa: CASSENRENEKLFF
CDR3nt: TGTGCCAGCAGTGAAAACAGGGAGAATGAAAAACTGTTTTTT

abundance: .
v_gene: TRBV19
j_gene: TRBJ1-5
d_gene: .
CDR3aa: CASSMNRANQPQHF
CDR3nt: TGTGCCAGTAGTATGAACAGGGCAAATCAGCCCCAGCATTTT

abundance: .
v_gene: TRBV7-2
j_gene: TRBJ2-3
d_gene: .
CDR3aa: CASSRNPGLGTDTQYF
CDR3nt: TGTGCCAGCAGCAGAAATCCCGGACTGGGGACAGATACGCAGTATTTT

abundance: .
v_gene: TRBV12-3/TRBV12-4
j_gene: TRBJ1-5
d_gene: .
CDR3aa: CASSSGRNQPQHF
CDR3nt: TGTGCCAGCAGTTCAGGGCGCAATCAGCCCCAGCATTTT

abundance: .
v_gene: TRBV20-1
j_gene: TRBJ2-1
d_gene: TRBD2
CDR3aa: CSASHLFAGGQSKIYNEQFF
CDR3nt: TGCAGTGCTAGTCACCTTTTCGCGGGGGGCCAATCCAAGATCTACAATGAGCAGTTCTTC

abundance: .
v_gene: TRBV2
j_gene: TRBJ1-2
d_gene: TRBD1
CDR3aa: CASSEVQGGGYTF
CDR3nt: TGTGCCAGCAGTGAAGTCCAGGGGGGTGGCTACACCTTC

abundance: .
v_gene: TRBV18
j_gene: TRBJ1-5
d_gene: .
CDR3aa: CASKRDGNQPQHF
CDR3nt: TGTGCCAGTAAAAGGGACGGCAATCAGCCCCAGCATTTT

abundance: .
v_gene: TRBV5-1
j_gene: TRBJ1-2
d_gene: .
CDR3aa: CASSPGDSGYTF
CDR3nt: TGCGCCAGCAGCCCAGGGGACTCTGGCTACACCTTC

abundance: .
v_gene: TRBV27
j_gene: TRBJ2-7
d_gene: TRBD2
CDR3aa: CASPQAGGLKGGSYEQYF
CDR3nt: TGTGCCAGCCCCCAGGCGGGAGGGCTAAAGGGGGGGTCCTACGAGCAGTACTTC

abundance: .
v_gene: TRBV7-2
j_gene: TRBJ1-3
d_gene: TRBD1
CDR3aa: CASSAQQGDTGNTIYF
CDR3nt: TGTGCCAGCAGCGCGCAGCAGGGGGATACTGGAAACACCATATATTTT

abundance: .
v_gene: TRBV6-2/TRBV6-3
j_gene: TRBJ2-1
d_gene: .
CDR3aa: CASSYRSVAHNEQFF
CDR3nt: TGTGCCAGCAGTTATCGGTCTGTAGCGCACAATGAGCAGTTCTTC

abundance: .
v_gene: TRBV7-3
j_gene: TRBJ2-6
d_gene: .
CDR3aa: CASSLGDGANVLTF
CDR3nt: TGTGCCAGCAGCCTCGGGGATGGGGCCAACGTCCTGACTTTC

abundance: .
v_gene: TRBV4-2
j_gene: TRBJ1-2
d_gene: TRBD1
CDR3aa: CASSQGGTGENYGYTF
CDR3nt: TGTGCCAGCAGCCAAGGGGGGACAGGGGAAAACTATGGCTACACCTTC

abundance: .
v_gene: TRBV4-2
j_gene: TRBJ1-1
d_gene: .
CDR3aa: CASSQGPETEAFF
CDR3nt: TGTGCCAGCAGCCAAGGCCCGGAAACTGAAGCTTTCTTT

abundance: .
v_gene: TRBV10-3
j_gene: TRBJ1-3
d_gene: .
CDR3aa: CAISAGSSGNTIYF
CDR3nt: TGTGCCATCAGTGCCGGATCTTCTGGAAACACCATATATTTT

abundance: .
v_gene: TRBV9
j_gene: TRBJ1-6
d_gene: .
CDR3aa: CASSQGTSPLHF
CDR3nt: TGTGCCAGCAGCCAGGGGACCTCACCCCTCCACTTT

abundance: .
v_gene: TRBV4-2
j_gene: TRBJ1-4
d_gene: TRBD1
CDR3aa: CASSQGDRDDEKLFF
CDR3nt: TGTGCCAGCAGCCAAGGGGACAGGGACGACGAAAAACTGTTTTTT

abundance: .
v_gene: TRBV7-8
j_gene: TRBJ1-4
d_gene: .
CDR3aa: CASKSGAVEKLFF
CDR3nt: TGTGCCAGCAAATCAGGGGCCGTTGAAAAACTGTTTTTT

abundance: .
v_gene: TRBV5-6
j_gene: TRBJ2-6
d_gene: .
CDR3aa: CASGVSGANVLTF
CDR3nt: TGTGCCAGCGGAGTATCTGGGGCCAACGTCCTGACTTTC

abundance: .
v_gene: TRBV18
j_gene: TRBJ1-5
d_gene: .
CDR3aa: CASSPNRAYSNQPQHF
CDR3nt: TGTGCCAGCTCACCGAACAGGGCCTATAGCAATCAGCCCCAGCATTTT

abundance: .
v_gene: TRBV2
j_gene: TRBJ2-1
d_gene: .
CDR3aa: CASSDFSGVGEQFF
CDR3nt: TGTGCCAGCAGTGACTTTTCGGGGGTCGGTGAGCAGTTCTTC

abundance: .
v_gene: TRBV27
j_gene: TRBJ2-5
d_gene: .
CDR3aa: CASTDHRLGARETQYF
CDR3nt: TGTGCCAGCACCGACCATCGTTTAGGGGCGCGGGAGACCCAGTACTTC

abundance: .
v_gene: TRBV11-3
j_gene: TRBJ1-1
d_gene: .
CDR3aa: CASSAQESTEAFF
CDR3nt: TGTGCCAGCAGCGCACAGGAGAGCACTGAAGCTTTCTTT

abundance: .
v_gene: TRBV5-1
j_gene: TRBJ1-1
d_gene: TRBD1
CDR3aa: CASSPPGQLNTEAFF
CDR3nt: TGCGCCAGCAGCCCTCCGGGACAGCTGAACACTGAAGCTTTCTTT

abundance: many
v_gene: TRBV9
j_gene: TRBJ2-1
d_gene: .
CDR3aa: CASSVEGIGQFF
CDR3nt: TGTGCCAGCAGCGTAGAGGGGATAGGGCAGTTCTTC

abundance: .
v_gene: TRBV30
j_gene: TRBJ1-6
d_gene: .
CDR3aa: CAWSHSSYNSPLHF
CDR3nt: TGTGCCTGGAGCCATTCCTCCTATAATTCACCCCTCCACTTT

abundance: .
v_gene: TRBV29-1
j_gene: TRBJ2-1
d_gene: .
CDR3aa: CSVTSVGDLYNEQFF
CDR3nt: TGCAGCGTCACCTCCGTGGGAGATCTATACAATGAGCAGTTCTTC